This T cell receptor beta chain was observed in a study of brain metastases from non-small cell lung cancer. The table came from immunoSEQ multiplex PCR; TCRdb's copy has only in-frame clones and leaves some out. Seen here are more than 950 clones, roughly 88% observed once, and the top ten hold 12%. Germline V lookup: CDR1 LNHDA, CDR2 SQIVND (reference sequence). This CDR3 has 13 amino acids. V was clipped by 8 bases and J by 1 base; unmatched bases: 4. Material for sequencing was tumor-adjacent normal tissue. The TCR originated in a donor at least 40 years old with non-small cell lung cancer. The V and J genes are TRBV19 and TRBJ1-1, with 7 positions matching TRBD1. The CDR3 protein is CASRQGWNTEAFF. In DNA, the CDR3 is TGTGCCAGTCGACAGGGATGGAACACTGAAGCTTTCTTT.